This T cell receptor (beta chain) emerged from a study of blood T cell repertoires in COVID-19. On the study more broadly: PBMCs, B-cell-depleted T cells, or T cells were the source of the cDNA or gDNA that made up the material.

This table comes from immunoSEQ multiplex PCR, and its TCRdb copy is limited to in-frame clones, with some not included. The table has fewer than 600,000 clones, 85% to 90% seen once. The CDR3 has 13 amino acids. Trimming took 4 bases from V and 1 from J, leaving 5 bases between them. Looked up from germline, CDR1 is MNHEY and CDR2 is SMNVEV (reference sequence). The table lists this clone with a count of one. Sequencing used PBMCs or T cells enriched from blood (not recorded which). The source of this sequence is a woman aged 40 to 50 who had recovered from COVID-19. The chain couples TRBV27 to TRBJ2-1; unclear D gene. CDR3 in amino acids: CASSSLSYNEQFF. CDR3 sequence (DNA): TGTGCCAGCAGTTCCCTATCCTACAATGAGCAGTTCTTC.